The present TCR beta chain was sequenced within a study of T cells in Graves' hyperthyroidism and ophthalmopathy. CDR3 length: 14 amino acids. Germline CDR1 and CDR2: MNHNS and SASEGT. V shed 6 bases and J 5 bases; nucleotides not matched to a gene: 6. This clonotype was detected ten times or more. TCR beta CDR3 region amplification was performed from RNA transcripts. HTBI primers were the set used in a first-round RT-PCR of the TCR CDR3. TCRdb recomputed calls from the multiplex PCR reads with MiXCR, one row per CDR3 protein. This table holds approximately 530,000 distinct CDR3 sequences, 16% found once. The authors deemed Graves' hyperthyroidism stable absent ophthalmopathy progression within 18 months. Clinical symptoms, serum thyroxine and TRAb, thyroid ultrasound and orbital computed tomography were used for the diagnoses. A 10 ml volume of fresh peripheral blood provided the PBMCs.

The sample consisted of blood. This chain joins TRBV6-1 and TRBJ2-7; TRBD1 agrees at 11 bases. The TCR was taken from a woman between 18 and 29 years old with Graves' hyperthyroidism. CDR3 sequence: CASRPGDRGDEQYF. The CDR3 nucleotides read TGTGCCAGCAGGCCCGGGGACAGGGGGGACGAGCAGTACTTC.